This passage covers 24 T cell receptor beta chains from one sample sequenced in a study of cytomegalovirus exposure and HLA in healthy donors. The primer mix had 60 Vbeta and 13 Jbeta primers. The assay was immunoSEQ multiplex PCR, and TCRdb's table has in-frame clones only and misses some. The sample shows 90,000 to 110,000 clones, 83% of them seen only once. Sequenced material: PBMCs. These receptors all come from a man aged 18-30 years in good health and CMV-seronegative.

The V gene is TRBV27, the J gene TRBJ2-1; the D gene is possibly TRBD1 (7 bases). Per the germline V gene, CDR1 is MNHEY and CDR2 is SMNVEV (reference sequence). V lost 8 bases, J lost 5 bases, and 13 bases lay in between. The CDR3 is 13 amino acids. Here the CDR3 reads CASQGGRNNEQFF. The CDR3 region has the DNA TGTGCCAGCCAGGGGGGCAGAAACAATGAGCAGTTCTTC.

This chain uses TRBV11-2 with TRBJ2-1; TRBD2 agrees at 8 bases. After removal of 2 bases from V and 5 bases from J, the junction contained 8 bases not matched to a gene. Germline V lookup: CDR1 SGHAT, CDR2 FQNNGV. The CDR3 runs 16 residues. CDR3 coding DNA: TGTGCCAGCAGCTTAATCCTAGCGGGTAGGAACAATGAGCAGTTCTTC. Encoded protein: CASSLILAGRNNEQFF.

V and J are TRBV30 and TRBJ2-7, with a weak D call TRBD2 (6 bases). The CDR3 contains 15 residues. V gave up 0 bases and J gave up 4 bases, with 16 bases separating them. Germline-derived CDR1 and CDR2 are GTSNPN and SVGIG (reference sequence). In nucleotides, the CDR3 is TGTGCCTGGAGTGTACTAGGCGGGGCCCGATACGAGCAGTACTTC. It codes for CAWSVLGGARYEQYF.

The gene calls are TRBV6-1 and TRBJ2-5, with TRBD2 as a possible D gene (5 bases). The CDR3 has 13 residues. The V gene lost 4 bases and the J gene lost 9 bases, with 15 bases spanning the gap. Germline values: CDR1 MNHNS, CDR2 SASEGT. In nucleotides, the CDR3 is TGTGCCAGCAGTGTTGGAGTTCAGGAGGCCCAGTACTTC. It codes for CASSVGVQEAQYF.

The CDR3 is CASSLRGAEAFF. Here the CDR3 DNA reads TGTGCCAGCAGCCTCAGGGGCGCTGAAGCTTTCTTT. J is TRBJ1-1 and V is TRBV14; D is possibly TRBD1 (6 bases). This CDR3 is built from 12 residues. V was clipped by 4 bases and J by 6 bases, with 9 bases between them. Germline V CDR1 and CDR2: SGHDN, FVKESK.

This clone was detected a few times. The chain links TRBV5-6 to TRBJ2-2, with TRBD1 matching over 7 bases. Germline trimming cut 3 bases from V and 4 bases from J; bases unmatched to any gene: 9. Germline V gives CDR1 SGHDT, CDR2 YYEEEE. The CDR3 runs to 16 residues. The CDR3 DNA reads TGTGCCAGCAGCTCAACAGGGGCCGCGGGCACCGGGGAGCTGTTTTTT. It specifies CASSSTGAAGTGELFF.

In DNA, the CDR3 is TGTGCCAGCAGCTTAAAACAGTTTCCTCACACAGATACGCAGTATTTT. Translating gives CASSLKQFPHTDTQYF. The gene calls are TRBV5-4 and TRBJ2-3; the D is unclear. Germline CDR1 is SGHNT and CDR2 is YYREEE (reference sequence). V was clipped by 2 bases and J by 2 bases, with 15 bases between them. The CDR3 length is 16 residues.

The chain joins TRBV6-1 to TRBJ1-5, with TRBD1 matching over 8 bases. V lost 8 bases, J lost 2 bases, and 8 bases stayed unmatched. Germline values: CDR1 MNHNS, CDR2 SASEGT. This CDR3 is built from 15 residues. The chain's CDR3 is CASATQTGGNQPQHF. In DNA, the CDR3 is TGTGCCAGCGCCACTCAGACAGGGGGCAATCAGCCCCAGCATTTT.

V is TRBV9 and J is TRBJ2-7; D perhaps matches TRBD2 (6 bases). In germline, CDR1 is SGDLS, CDR2 YYNGEE. V lost 3 bases and J 0 bases, leaving 19 bases between the germline ends. The CDR3 runs to 17 residues. The CDR3 region is CASSGARGGVFSYEQYF. The CDR3 DNA sequence: TGTGCCAGCAGCGGCGCCCGGGGCGGGGTCTTCTCCTACGAGCAGTACTTC. Using reference TRBV9 and TRBJ2-7 for the parts outside the CDR3, the full variable domain is DSGVTQTPKHLITATGQRVTLRCSPRSGDLSVYWYQQSLDQGLQFLIQYYNGEERAKGNILERFSAQQFPDLHSELNLSSLELGDSALYFCASSGARGGVFSYEQYFGPGTRLTVT.

As DNA, the CDR3 is TGTGCCAGCAGCTTACGGGTAGGCGAGCAGTACTTC. This sequence encodes CASSLRVGEQYF. The chain links TRBV7-2 to TRBJ2-5; D is unclear. The DNA end is a closer match to TRBJ2-7, so the J assignment may be wrong. Germline CDR1 and CDR2: SGHTA and FQGNSA. The CDR3 is 12 amino acids.

The chain joins TRBV25-1 to TRBJ2-3, with 7 bases identical to TRBD2. CDR3 length equals 13 residues. Trimming took 9 bases from V and 4 from J; bases not matched to a gene: 7. The V gene's germline CDR1 is MGHDK and CDR2 SYGVNS. Written as DNA, the CDR3 is TGTGCCAGTTCTGGGGAGGGCGCAGATACGCAGTATTTT. This gives the protein CASSGEGADTQYF.

This clone was picked up one time. V and J are TRBV6-1 and TRBJ1-4; D gene ambiguous. The CDR3 is made up of 15 amino acids. Germline CDR1 reads MNHNS; CDR2 reads SASEGT. Trimming stripped 8 bases from V and 6 bases from J, with 19 bases between. The CDR3 coding sequence is TGTGCCAGCGGCCGACTCAAAGCGGGATATGAAAAACTGTTTTTT. Protein: CASGRLKAGYEKLFF.

V is TRBV7-9 and J is TRBJ2-3, with a tentative D call TRBD2 (6 bases). The CDR3 loop spans 15 amino acids. Germline V lookup: CDR1 SEHNR, CDR2 FQNEAQ (reference sequence). The V gene lost 4 bases and the J gene lost 0 bases, with 11 bases spanning the gap. The chain's CDR3 is CASSSRGISTDTQYF. As DNA, the CDR3 is TGTGCCAGCAGCTCACGCGGGATTAGCACAGATACGCAGTATTTT.

The V call is TRBV30, the J call TRBJ2-7, with 9 positions matching TRBD2. V was clipped by 3 bases and J by 2 bases; unmatched bases: 11. Germline V gene sequence: CDR1 GTSNPN, CDR2 SVGIG (reference sequence). The CDR3 length is 16 residues. This CDR3 reads CAWRNTRSGSAYEQYF. The CDR3 DNA is TGTGCCTGGAGGAACACCCGTAGCGGGAGCGCCTACGAGCAGTACTTC.

The V and J genes are TRBV21-1 and TRBJ2-3; TRBD2 was called by the table and not checked on the DNA. TRBV21-1 is a pseudogene. The CDR3 contains 22 residues. The CDR3 is CASSKGLGTSGRIKYSTDTQYF. In nucleotides, the CDR3 is TGTGCCAGCAGCAAAGGATTAGGGACTAGCGGGAGGATAAAATATAGCACAGATACGCAGTATTTT.

Of note for this clone: The sample carries other DNA sequences with the same CDR3. This sequence joins TRBV5-6 and TRBJ1-5; 10 bases match TRBD1. Germline V gene lookup returns CDR1 SGHDT and CDR2 YYEEEE. V lost 4 bases and J lost 3; bases outside the gene matches: 10. CDR3 length: 17 amino acids. The CDR3 DNA reads TGTGCCAGCAGCGTCGGACAGGGGGTATATGCCAATCAGCCCCAGCATTTT. Amino acids: CASSVGQGVYANQPQHF.

The chain joins TRBV5-1 to TRBJ2-1; tentatively, D is TRBD2 (6 bases). With 4 bases removed from V and 9 bases from J, the gap between germline ends came to 23 bases. The germline V gene has CDR1 SGHRS and CDR2 YFSETQ. The CDR3 consists of 16 residues. The CDR3 spells CASSKAGMRSRSEQFF. The CDR3 DNA reads TGCGCCAGCAGCAAGGCGGGAATGAGGAGCCGGAGTGAGCAGTTCTTC. The full variable domain, with the rest looked up from reference TRBV5-1 and TRBJ2-1, is KAGVTQTPRYLIKTRGQQVTLSCSPISGHRSVSWYQQTPGQGLQFLFEYFSETQRNKGNFPGRFSGRQFSNSRSEMNVSTLELGDSALYLCASSKAGMRSRSEQFFGPGTRLTVL.

The chain is built from TRBV6-5 and TRBJ2-3; D uncertain. Trimming shortened V by 2 bases and J by 2 bases, and 11 bases separated the two germline ends. Germline V lookup: CDR1 MNHEY, CDR2 SVGAGI. The CDR3 is 15 residues long. CDR3 DNA sequence: TGTGCCAGCAGTTACCTCAGTCCAAACACAGATACGCAGTATTTT. Protein: CASSYLSPNTDTQYF.

The chain is built from TRBV18 and TRBJ2-7, with 9 bases fitting TRBD1. V trimming: 5 bases; J trimming: 3 bases; junction bases outside the gene matches: 2. Germline CDR1 reads KGHSH; CDR2 reads LQKENI. The CDR3 is 13 amino acids. CDR3 nucleotide sequence: TGTGCCAGCTCAGGGACAGGGCACTACGAGCAGTACTTC. It specifies CASSGTGHYEQYF.

The V call is TRBV27, the J call TRBJ1-2, with TRBD1 identical over 10 bases. The CDR3 runs 15 residues. The germline gives CDR1 MNHEY, CDR2 SMNVEV (reference sequence). J gave up 5 bases and V 5 bases, and 8 bases lay outside the gene matches. CDR3 in DNA: TGTGCCAGCAGTGACCCGACAGGGGGCCGGTATGGCTACACCTTC. It yields the protein CASSDPTGGRYGYTF.

The chain joins TRBV7-9 to TRBJ2-1, with unresolved D. Germline values: CDR1 SEHNR, CDR2 FQNEAQ (reference sequence). The CDR3 covers 16 residues. Trimming removed 5 bases at V and 4 bases at J, with 18 bases between. CDR3 sequence: CASSPSIPIGYNEQFF. CDR3 bases: TGTGCCAGCAGCCCATCCATACCTATTGGTTACAATGAGCAGTTCTTC.

The chain recombines TRBV19 with TRBJ1-5; 9 nucleotides align to TRBD1. CDR3 length: 16 residues. Germline CDR1 is LNHDA and CDR2 is SQIVND (reference sequence). V trimming: 7 bases; J trimming: 2 bases; junction bases outside the gene matches: 9. This CDR3 is CASIARQGVGNQPQHF. In DNA form, the CDR3 reads TGTGCCAGTATCGCCAGACAGGGGGTAGGCAATCAGCCCCAGCATTTT.

This rearrangement joins TRBV6-6 to TRBJ1-5, with D perhaps matching TRBD1 (5 bases). The CDR3 spans 12 residues. Germline V lookup: CDR1 MNHNY, CDR2 SVGAGI (reference sequence). Trimming pared 7 bases from V and 7 bases from J, leaving 11 bases between. This CDR3 reads CASTGREQPQHF. In DNA form, the CDR3 reads TGTGCCAGCACAGGGCGGGAACAGCCCCAGCATTTT.

The V and J genes are TRBV12-5 and TRBJ2-6, with 9 bases fitting TRBD1. The germline gives CDR1 LGHNT, CDR2 FRNRAP. The length of the CDR3 is 17 residues. Trimming removed 6 bases from V and 7 bases from J; junction bases left unmatched: 13. CDR3 region: CASGTTLGQGKANVLTF. CDR3 bases: TGTGCTAGTGGCACTACTCTTGGACAGGGGAAAGCCAACGTCCTGACTTTC.